This T cell receptor beta chain was documented in a study of T cell responses to AZD1222 COVID-19 vaccine. Findings and caveats of the study: Rises in breadth and depth of Spike-specific TCRs came after two AZD1222 doses.

Comment on this clone: Its antigen is unidentified.

Germline V CDR1 and CDR2: SEHNR, FQNEAQ (reference sequence). The CDR3 totals 16 residues. Trimming cost V 5 bases and J 5 bases, with 22 bases left between them. Clones were sequenced by immunoSEQ multiplex PCR, and TCRdb holds only the in-frame ones, with some missing. The sample has around 180,000 clones, around 88% seen once. This sequence was found in an adult in good health. The source material was peripheral blood, sampled on day 0 of AZD1222 vaccination. The chain uses TRBV7-9 and TRBJ2-7, with D possibly being TRBD1 (5 bases). CDR3 in DNA: TGTGCCAGCAGCCCCCGTGATGCAGGGCGGCGACACGAGCAGTACTTC. As protein: CASSPRDAGRRHEQYF.